The clone carrying this T cell receptor (beta chain) is a singleton in its sample. Clones were read by immunoSEQ multiplex PCR, and TCRdb kept only the in-frame ones, dropping some. The sample yields under 20,000 clones, roughly 71% seen once. There are 14 residues in the CDR3. Germline V gives CDR1 SGDLS, CDR2 YYNGEE. J was trimmed by 3 bases and V by 3 bases; bases with no gene match: 2. This sample was included in a study of OX40 agonist ivuxolimab in advanced cancers. Study background: Ivuxolimab, an antibody that agonizes OX40 (CD134), was administered to the patients.

Sequenced here: CD4+ or CD8+ T cells sorted from blood, sampled in a trial of the OX40 agonist ivuxolimab. The rearrangement uses TRBV9 and TRBJ2-3; 9 bases are a match to TRBD2. The TCR sequence derives from an adult with an advanced solid tumor such as melanoma, head and neck, liver or kidney cancer. The CDR3 protein is CASSATSGTDTQYF. CDR3 in DNA: TGTGCCAGCAGCGCGACTAGCGGAACAGATACGCAGTATTTT.